This TCR beta chain is from a study of blood T cell repertoires in COVID-19. Study in general: The United States, Italy and Spain supplied acute and convalescent COVID-19 samples. The analysed material was cDNA or gDNA that came from T cells, B-cell-depleted T cells, or PBMCs.

Germline assignment: CDR1 MNHNS and CDR2 SASEGT. The CDR3 loop spans 14 amino acids. V lost 2 bases and J lost 7; bases outside the gene matches: 5. Libraries were prepared by immunoSEQ multiplex PCR; TCRdb keeps only in-frame clonotypes and omits some of them. The sample includes tens of thousands of clones, over 70% of them seen just once. Sequenced material: peripheral blood. The V call is TRBV6-1, the J call TRBJ2-4; 7 positions match TRBD2. The receptor was derived from a human donor in a cohort sampled during active COVID-19. This CDR3 is CASSETGGNNIQYF. The CDR3 bases are TGTGCCAGCAGTGAAACGGGAGGCAATAACATTCAGTACTTC.